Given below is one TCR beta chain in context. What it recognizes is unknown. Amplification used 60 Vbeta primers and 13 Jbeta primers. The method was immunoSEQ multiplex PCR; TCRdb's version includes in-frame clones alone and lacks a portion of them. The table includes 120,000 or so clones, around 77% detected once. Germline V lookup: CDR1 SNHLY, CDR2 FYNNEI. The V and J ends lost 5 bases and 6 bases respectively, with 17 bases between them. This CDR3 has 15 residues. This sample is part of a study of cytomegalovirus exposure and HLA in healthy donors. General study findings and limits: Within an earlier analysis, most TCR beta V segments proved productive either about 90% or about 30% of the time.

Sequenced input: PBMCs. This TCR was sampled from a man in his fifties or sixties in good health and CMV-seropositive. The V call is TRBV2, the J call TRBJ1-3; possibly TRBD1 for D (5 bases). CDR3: CASSPPGGSENTIYF. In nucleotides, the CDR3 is TGTGCCAGCAGTCCCCCCGGGGGGTCGGAAAACACCATATATTTT.